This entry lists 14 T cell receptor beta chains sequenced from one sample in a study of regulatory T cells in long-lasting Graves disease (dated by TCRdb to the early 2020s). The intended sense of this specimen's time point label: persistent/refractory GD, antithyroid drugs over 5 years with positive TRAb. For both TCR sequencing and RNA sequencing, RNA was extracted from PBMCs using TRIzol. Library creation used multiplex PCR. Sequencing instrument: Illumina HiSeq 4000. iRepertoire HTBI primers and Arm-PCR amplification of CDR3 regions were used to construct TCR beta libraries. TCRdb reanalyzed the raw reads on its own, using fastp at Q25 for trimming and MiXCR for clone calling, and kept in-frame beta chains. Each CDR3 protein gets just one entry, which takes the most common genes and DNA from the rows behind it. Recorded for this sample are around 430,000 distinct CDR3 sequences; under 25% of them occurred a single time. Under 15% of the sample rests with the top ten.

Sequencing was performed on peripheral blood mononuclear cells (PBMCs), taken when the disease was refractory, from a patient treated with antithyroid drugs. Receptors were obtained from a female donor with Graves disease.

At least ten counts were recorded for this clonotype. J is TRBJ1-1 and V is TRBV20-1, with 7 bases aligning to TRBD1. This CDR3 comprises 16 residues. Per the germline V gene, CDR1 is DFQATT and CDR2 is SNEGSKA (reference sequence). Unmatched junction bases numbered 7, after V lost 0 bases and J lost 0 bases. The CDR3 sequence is CSARDPKTGMNTEAFF. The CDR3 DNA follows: TGCAGTGCTAGAGATCCCAAGACAGGGATGAACACTGAAGCTTTCTTT.

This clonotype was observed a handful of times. CDR3 DNA: TGCAGTGCTCTGCGGGCGAACGAGCAGTACTTC. It yields the protein CSALRANEQYF. The V call is TRBV20-1, the J call TRBJ2-7, with D possibly TRBD2 on 5 matching bases. CDR3 length equals 11 residues. V lost 5 bases and J lost 5, with 10 bases in between. Germline CDR1 DFQATT, CDR2 SNEGSKA (reference sequence).

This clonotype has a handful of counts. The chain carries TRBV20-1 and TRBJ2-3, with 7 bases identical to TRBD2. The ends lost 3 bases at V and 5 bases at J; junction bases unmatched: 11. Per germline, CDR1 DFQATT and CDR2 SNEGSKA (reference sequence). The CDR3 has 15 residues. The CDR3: CSASRGSGRIDTQYF. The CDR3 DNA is TGCAGTGCTAGCCGGGGTAGCGGGCGGATAGATACGCAGTATTTT.

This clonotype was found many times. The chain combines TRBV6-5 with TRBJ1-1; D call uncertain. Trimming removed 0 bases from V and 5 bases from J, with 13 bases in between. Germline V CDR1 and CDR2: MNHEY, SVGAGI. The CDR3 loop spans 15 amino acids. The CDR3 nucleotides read TGTGCCAGCAGTTACTCTTCTCTCCACGGGACTGAAGCTTTCTTT. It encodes CASSYSSLHGTEAFF.

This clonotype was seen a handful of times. CDR3 DNA sequence: TGTGCCAGCAGTTATGCGGCAGGGTCCTACGAGCAGTACTTC. Its translation is CASSYAAGSYEQYF. The chain is built from TRBV6-2 or TRBV6-3 and TRBJ2-7, with a weak D call TRBD1 (5 bases). The V gene lost 3 bases and the J gene lost 1 base, with 10 bases spanning the gap. The CDR3 spans 14 residues. CDR1 MNHEY and CDR2 SVGEGT come from the germline V gene.

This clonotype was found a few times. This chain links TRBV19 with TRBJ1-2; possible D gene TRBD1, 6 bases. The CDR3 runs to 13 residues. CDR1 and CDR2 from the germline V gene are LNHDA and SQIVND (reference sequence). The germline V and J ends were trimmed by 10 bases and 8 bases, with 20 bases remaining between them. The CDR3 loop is CATTRMTGEGYTF. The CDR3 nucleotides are TGTGCCACAACCCGGATGACAGGCGAAGGCTACACCTTC.

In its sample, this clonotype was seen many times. CDR3 DNA: TGCAGCGTCGGACATCCTCAAGAGACCCAGTACTTC. It is translated as CSVGHPQETQYF. The chain combines TRBV29-1 with TRBJ2-5; D may be TRBD1 (5 bases). With 6 bases removed from V and 2 bases from J, the gap between germline ends came to 10 bases. The germline gives CDR1 SQVTM, CDR2 ANQGSEA. The CDR3 length is 12 residues.

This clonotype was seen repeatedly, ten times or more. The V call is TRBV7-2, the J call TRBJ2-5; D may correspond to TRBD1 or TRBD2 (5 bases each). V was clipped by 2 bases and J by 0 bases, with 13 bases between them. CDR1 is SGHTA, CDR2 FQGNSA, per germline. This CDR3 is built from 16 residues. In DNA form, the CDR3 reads TGTGCCAGCAGCTTAATATGGGGACCAGACCAAGAGACCCAGTACTTC. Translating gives CASSLIWGPDQETQYF.

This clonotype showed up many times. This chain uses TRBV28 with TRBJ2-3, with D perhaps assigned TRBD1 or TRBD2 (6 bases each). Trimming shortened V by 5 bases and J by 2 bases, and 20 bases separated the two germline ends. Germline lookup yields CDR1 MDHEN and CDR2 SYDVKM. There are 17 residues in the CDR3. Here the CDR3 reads CASSRAGERVLTDTQYF. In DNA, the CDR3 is TGTGCCAGCAGTCGAGCAGGGGAGCGGGTGCTCACAGATACGCAGTATTTT.

CDR3 nucleotides: TGTGCCAGCAGTTTACAAGCGGGAGGGCCCCACGAGCAGTACTTC. Its translation is CASSLQAGGPHEQYF. The rearrangement joins TRBV12-3 or TRBV12-4 to TRBJ2-7; 10 bases align to TRBD2. V was clipped by 2 bases and J by 5 bases; unmatched bases: 6. This CDR3 comprises 15 residues.

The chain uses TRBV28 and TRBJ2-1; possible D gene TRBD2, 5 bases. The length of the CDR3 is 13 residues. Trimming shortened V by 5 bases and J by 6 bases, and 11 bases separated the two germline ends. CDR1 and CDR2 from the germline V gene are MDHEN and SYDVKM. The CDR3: CASSPTDFNEQFF. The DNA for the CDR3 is TGTGCCAGCAGTCCAACGGACTTCAATGAGCAGTTCTTC.

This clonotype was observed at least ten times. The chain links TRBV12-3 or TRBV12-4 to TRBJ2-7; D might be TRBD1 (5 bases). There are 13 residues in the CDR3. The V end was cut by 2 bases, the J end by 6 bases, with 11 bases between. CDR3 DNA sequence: TGTGCCAGCAGTTTATCCAGGGTGGCCGAGCAGTACTTC. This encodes CASSLSRVAEQYF.

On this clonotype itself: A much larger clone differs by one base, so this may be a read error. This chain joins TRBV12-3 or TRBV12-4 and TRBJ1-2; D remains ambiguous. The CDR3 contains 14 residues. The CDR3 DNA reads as TGTGCCAGCAGTTCCAACCCTTCGAGCTATGGCCACACCTTC. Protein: CASSSNPSSYGHTF.

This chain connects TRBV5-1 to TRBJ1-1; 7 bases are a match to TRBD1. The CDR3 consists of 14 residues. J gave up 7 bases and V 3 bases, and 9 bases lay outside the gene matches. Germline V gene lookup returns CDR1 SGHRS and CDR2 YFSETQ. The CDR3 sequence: CASSWHRGGVEAFF. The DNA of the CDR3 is TGCGCCAGCAGCTGGCACAGGGGCGGTGTTGAAGCTTTCTTT.